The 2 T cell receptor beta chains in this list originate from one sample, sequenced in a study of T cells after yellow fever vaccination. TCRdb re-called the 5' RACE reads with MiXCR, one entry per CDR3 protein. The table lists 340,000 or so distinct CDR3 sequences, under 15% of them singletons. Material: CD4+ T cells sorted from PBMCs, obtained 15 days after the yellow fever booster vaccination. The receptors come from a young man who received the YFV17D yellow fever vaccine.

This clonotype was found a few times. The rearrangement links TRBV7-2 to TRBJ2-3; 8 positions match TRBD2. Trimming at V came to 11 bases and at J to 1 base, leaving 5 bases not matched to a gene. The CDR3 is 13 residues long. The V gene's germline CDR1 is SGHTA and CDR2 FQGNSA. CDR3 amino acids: CAGGRGGTDTQYF. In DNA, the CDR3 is TGTGCCGGAGGGCGGGGGGGCACAGATACGCAGTATTTT.

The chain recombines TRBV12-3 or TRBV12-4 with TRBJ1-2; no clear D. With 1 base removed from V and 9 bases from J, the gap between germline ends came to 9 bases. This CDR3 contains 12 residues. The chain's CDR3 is CASSLVGQSYTF. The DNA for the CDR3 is TGTGCCAGCAGTTTAGTAGGGCAGAGCTACACCTTC.